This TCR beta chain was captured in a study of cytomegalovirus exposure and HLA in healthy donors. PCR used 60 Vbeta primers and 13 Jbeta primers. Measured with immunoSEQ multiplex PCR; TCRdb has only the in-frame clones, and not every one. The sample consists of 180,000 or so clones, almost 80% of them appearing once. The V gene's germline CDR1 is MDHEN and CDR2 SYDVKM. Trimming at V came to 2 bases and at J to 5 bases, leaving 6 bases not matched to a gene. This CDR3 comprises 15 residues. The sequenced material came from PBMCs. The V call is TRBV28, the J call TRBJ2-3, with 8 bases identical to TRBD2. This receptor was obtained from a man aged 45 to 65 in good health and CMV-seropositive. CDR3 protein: CASSLAGGPGDTQYF. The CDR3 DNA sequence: TGTGCCAGCAGTTTAGCGGGGGGCCCCGGAGATACGCAGTATTTT.